This TCR beta chain was obtained from a study of T-cell reconstitution after alpha-beta-depleted transplantation in children. V gave up 4 bases and J gave up 4 bases; unmatched junction bases: 4. The length of the CDR3 is 15 residues. Germline CDR1 is LNHDA and CDR2 is SQIVND (reference sequence). In its sample, this clonotype was seen many times. Its antigen is undetermined. Construction of the TCRbeta library involved unique molecular identifiers. From the PCR reads, TCRdb called clonotypes with MiXCR, one entry per CDR3 protein. The table includes roughly 500,000 distinct CDR3 sequences, roughly a tenth detected once. Whole-study findings and limits: Some patients' high day-60 TCRbeta diversity was attributed to recipient cells surviving conditioning. T-cell counts and diversity at one year post-transplant came mainly from newly produced T cells.

The source was PBMCs, collected before TCRalphabeta/CD19-depleted stem cell transplant. The chain employs TRBV19 and TRBJ2-7; TRBD2 aligns across 13 bases. This clonotype was obtained from a child aged 2 to 10 with inherited bone marrow failure, due to receive a stem cell transplant. The CDR3 loop is CASSTGLAGTYEQYF. CDR3 nucleotide sequence: TGTGCCAGTAGTACGGGACTAGCGGGAACGTACGAGCAGTACTTC.